One and the same sample provided the 30 T cell receptor beta chains below, sequenced in a study of blood T cell repertoires in COVID-19. Data came from immunoSEQ multiplex PCR; TCRdb stores just in-frame clones and leaves some out. The data contain under 250,000 clones, roughly 80% of them singletons. The sample taken for sequencing was peripheral blood. The receptors shown here come from a woman aged 60 to 75 with acute or convalescent COVID-19.

The rearrangement uses TRBV6-6 and TRBJ2-1; possibly TRBD1 for D (7 bases). The CDR3 is 15 amino acids. Germline lookup yields CDR1 MNHNY and CDR2 SVGAGI (reference sequence). Trimming cost V 8 bases and J 4 bases, with 18 bases left between them. The CDR3 spells CASASQGGLYNEQFF. DNA of the CDR3: TGTGCCAGCGCTAGTCAGGGGGGCCTATACAATGAGCAGTTCTTC.

J is TRBJ2-7 and V is TRBV13; 13 bases agree with TRBD2. The germline gives CDR1 PRHDT, CDR2 FYEKMQ (reference sequence). Germline trimming cut 8 bases from V and 3 bases from J; bases unmatched to any gene: 7. The CDR3 is 15 amino acids. CDR3: CASSFGTSGDYEQYF. DNA for the CDR3: TGTGCCAGCTCCTTTGGGACTAGCGGGGACTACGAGCAGTACTTC.

This clone was seen a single time. The chain carries TRBV7-3 and TRBJ2-2, with 11 bases identical to TRBD2. Germline V gene data show CDR1 as SGHTA and CDR2 as FQGTGA. The CDR3 has 16 residues. Trimming at V came to 3 bases and at J to 5 bases, leaving 5 bases not matched to a gene. CDR3 sequence: CASSFGASGGTGELFF. CDR3 sequence (DNA): TGTGCCAGCAGCTTTGGGGCTAGCGGGGGGACCGGGGAGCTGTTTTTT.

The rearrangement uses TRBV14 and TRBJ1-6; 9 bases match TRBD1. The length of the CDR3 is 14 residues. Germline loops: CDR1 SGHDN, CDR2 FVKESK. With 2 bases clipped from V and 7 bases from J, the junction kept 0 bases outside the gene matches. DNA for the CDR3: TGTGCCAGCAGCCAAACAGGGGGCAATTCACCCCTCCACTTT. It specifies CASSQTGGNSPLHF. Variable domain in full (rest from reference TRBV14 and TRBJ1-6): EAGVTQFPSHSVIEKGQTVTLRCDPISGHDNLYWYRRVMGKEIKFLLHFVKESKQDESGMPNNRFLAERTGGTYSTLKVQPAELEDSGVYFCASSQTGGNSPLHFGNGTRLTVT.

The sample holds many counts of this clone. The rearrangement uses TRBV29-1 and TRBJ1-2; a weak D match, TRBD1 (5 bases). CDR1 and CDR2 from the germline V gene are SQVTM and ANQGSEA. Deletions cut 0 bases from V and 4 bases from J, with 9 bases between. This CDR3 is built from 13 residues. The CDR3: CSVEEQGAYGYTF. DNA for the CDR3: TGCAGCGTTGAAGAGCAGGGTGCCTATGGCTACACCTTC.

The J gene is TRBJ1-2, the V gene TRBV25-1, with 7 bases identical to TRBD1. Germline V gene lookup returns CDR1 MGHDK and CDR2 SYGVNS. The CDR3 totals 13 residues. With 4 bases clipped from V and 8 bases from J, the junction kept 7 bases outside the gene matches. CDR3 sequence: CASSARTGIGYTF. CDR3 sequence (DNA): TGTGCCAGCAGTGCCCGGACAGGAATCGGCTACACCTTC.

The V gene is TRBV4-3, the J gene TRBJ1-1; 10 bases fit TRBD1. The germline CDR1 and CDR2 sequences are LGHNA and YSLEER. CDR3 length: 16 residues. The V and J ends lost 0 bases and 12 bases, in that order; junction bases with no gene match: 13. CDR3: CASSQESGTGVTKTFF. The CDR3 DNA is TGCGCCAGCAGCCAAGAATCTGGGACAGGGGTAACCAAGACTTTCTTT.

This chain connects TRBV2 to TRBJ1-1; 11 bases align to TRBD1. The V gene's germline CDR1 is SNHLY and CDR2 FYNNEI. The trim removed 6 bases at V and 4 bases at J, leaving 7 bases unmatched. CDR3 length equals 15 residues. CDR3 nucleotide sequence: TGTGCCAGCAGGGATCGGACAGGGGGCCTCACTGAAGCTTTCTTT. Its protein is CASRDRTGGLTEAFF.

This chain connects TRBV3-1 (or the pseudogene TRBV3-2) to TRBJ2-5; D call uncertain. Germline V lookup: CDR1 LGHDT, CDR2 YNNKEL (reference sequence). Trimming left V 1 base short and J 6 bases short, with 12 bases between. There are 14 residues in the CDR3. The CDR3 DNA follows: TGTGCCAGCAGCCAAGGTCCTAGTATGAAGACCCAGTACTTC. Translated: CASSQGPSMKTQYF.

This chain joins TRBV28 and TRBJ1-2; 8 bases are a match to TRBD1. Germline V CDR1 and CDR2: MDHEN, SYDVKM. V dropped 4 bases and J dropped 4; count of bases not matched to a gene: 17. CDR3 length: 18 amino acids. The CDR3 nucleotides read TGTGCCAGCAGTTATTCCCGAGGACAGGGAGGAACAATCTATGGCTACACCTTC. Translated: CASSYSRGQGGTIYGYTF.

The chain employs TRBV5-1 and TRBJ2-3; tentative D call: TRBD2 (6 bases). Germline V gives CDR1 SGHRS, CDR2 YFSETQ. This CDR3 region has 14 residues. V lost 6 bases to trimming and J lost 4 bases, with 15 bases between them. The CDR3 is CASTHTTRSDTQYF. The CDR3 nucleotides are TGCGCCAGCACCCACACGACTAGATCAGATACGCAGTATTTT.

The chain couples TRBV5-1 to TRBJ2-7, with 8 bases that match TRBD2. Looked up from germline, CDR1 is SGHRS and CDR2 is YFSETQ. The CDR3 totals 16 residues. J was trimmed by 7 bases and V by 3 bases; bases with no gene match: 15. The CDR3 nucleotides read TGCGCCAGCAGCTCGTCGCGGACTAGCCTTCTTTGGGAGCAGTACTTC. Amino acids: CASSSSRTSLLWEQYF.

The chain combines TRBV6-6 with TRBJ1-2, with TRBD1 matching over 8 bases. This CDR3 has 12 residues. With V trimmed by 5 bases and J by 8 bases, 4 bases remained unmatched. The germline V gene has CDR1 MNHNY and CDR2 SVGAGI (reference sequence). The CDR3 bases are TGTGCCAGCAGTCCCAGGGGGCGAGGCTACACCTTC. Amino acids: CASSPRGRGYTF.

Only a few counts were recorded for this clone. The CDR3 sequence is CASSSEHPGQGAFETQYF. DNA of the CDR3: TGTGCCAGCAGCTCCGAACACCCGGGACAGGGGGCGTTTGAGACCCAGTACTTC. This rearrangement joins TRBV7-2 to TRBJ2-5, with 12 bases fitting TRBD1. The trim removed 4 bases at V and 5 bases at J, leaving 14 bases unmatched. The CDR3 is 18 residues long. Germline V gene data show CDR1 as SGHTA and CDR2 as FQGNSA. The complete variable domain, with remaining parts taken from reference TRBV7-2 and TRBJ2-5, reads GAGVSQSPSNKVTEKGKDVELRCDPISGHTALYWYRQSLGQGLEFLIYFQGNSAPDKSGLPSDRFSAERTGGSVSTLTIQRTQQEDSAVYLCASSSEHPGQGAFETQYFGPGTRLLVL.

The V gene is TRBV4-2, the J gene TRBJ2-1, with D possibly TRBD2 on 6 matching bases. V shed 1 base and J shed 7 bases, with 11 bases lying between them. CDR1 is LGHNA, CDR2 YNFKEQ, per germline. The CDR3 is 14 residues long. This CDR3 reads CASSQGVSGNEQFF. DNA for the CDR3: TGTGCCAGCAGCCAAGGGGTTAGCGGAAATGAGCAGTTCTTC.

This clone showed up just a few times. The chain recombines TRBV3-1 (or the pseudogene TRBV3-2) with TRBJ2-2; TRBD1 agrees at 7 bases. Germline V lookup: CDR1 LGHDT, CDR2 YNNKEL (reference sequence). The CDR3 is made up of 14 amino acids. Trimming removed 8 bases from V and 0 bases from J; junction bases left unmatched: 3. The CDR3 DNA reads as TGTGCCAGCCGACAGGGTCCGAACACCGGGGAGCTGTTTTTT. Protein sequence: CASRQGPNTGELFF.

The gene calls are TRBV4-1 and TRBJ1-1, with 7 positions matching TRBD1. The CDR3 extends over 16 amino acids. Germline-derived CDR1 and CDR2 are MGHRA and YSYEKL. V trimming: 2 bases; J trimming: 2 bases; junction bases outside the gene matches: 8. This chain's CDR3 is CASSQKRTGTNTEAFF. The CDR3 DNA sequence: TGCGCCAGCAGCCAAAAAAGGACAGGCACAAACACTGAAGCTTTCTTT.

The chain joins TRBV15 to TRBJ2-5; a possible D gene is TRBD2 (5 bases). The CDR3 is 14 residues long. The germline V gene encodes CDR1 LNHNV and CDR2 YYDKDF (reference sequence). V gave up 4 bases and J gave up 4 bases, with 13 bases separating them. This CDR3 reads CATSKRRRLETQYF. CDR3 sequence (DNA): TGTGCCACCAGCAAACGGAGGAGGCTAGAGACCCAGTACTTC.

This clone was seen just once. The chain couples TRBV28 to TRBJ2-7, with a possible D match to TRBD2 (5 bases). V dropped 5 bases and J dropped 2 bases, with 16 bases sitting between them. CDR3 size: 15 residues. CDR1 and CDR2 (germline): MDHEN, SYDVKM. CDR3 amino acids: CASSPSGYATYEQYF. CDR3 DNA: TGTGCCAGCAGTCCCTCGGGGTACGCGACCTACGAGCAGTACTTC.

This chain connects TRBV5-4 to TRBJ2-3; no firm D call. The CDR3 sequence is 13 residues long. From germline, CDR1 is SGHNT and CDR2 YYREEE (reference sequence). Trimming cost V 0 bases and J 6 bases, with 8 bases left between them. In DNA form, the CDR3 reads TGTGCCAGCAGCTTGGAAGCGTCCGATACGCAGTATTTT. Its protein is CASSLEASDTQYF. Combining the CDR3 with reference TRBV5-4 and TRBJ2-3 gives the whole variable domain ETGVTQSPTHLIKTRGQQVTLRCSSQSGHNTVSWYQQALGQGPQFIFQYYREEENGRGNFPPRFSGLQFPNYSSELNVNALELDDSALYLCASSLEASDTQYFGPGTRLTVL.

The V and J genes are TRBV10-3 and TRBJ2-3; D remains ambiguous. The CDR3 length is 11 residues. With 6 bases removed from V and 3 bases from J, the gap between germline ends came to 4 bases. Per germline, CDR1 ENHRY and CDR2 SYGVKD. CDR3 sequence reads: CAIRSTDTQYF. CDR3 bases: TGTGCCATCAGGTCGACAGATACGCAGTATTTT.

This chain joins TRBV4-2 and TRBJ1-1; the D gene is possibly TRBD1 (6 bases). The CDR3 spans 12 residues. The V end was cut by 0 bases, the J end by 11 bases, with 10 bases between. CDR1 is LGHNA and CDR2 is YNFKEQ in the germline V gene. CDR3 sequence: CASSQDTGWAFF. CDR3 sequence (DNA): TGTGCCAGCAGCCAAGATACAGGGTGGGCTTTCTTT.

The chain joins TRBV9 to TRBJ2-5, with 7 positions matching TRBD2. The CDR3 consists of 14 residues. The germline CDR1 and CDR2 sequences are SGDLS and YYNGEE. With V trimmed by 8 bases and J by 0 bases, 7 bases remained unmatched. For the CDR3, the DNA is TGTGCCAGTACCAGCGGGGAGAACCAAGAGACCCAGTACTTC. Protein sequence: CASTSGENQETQYF.

The chain links TRBV30 to TRBJ2-2; 8 bases align to TRBD1. The ends lost 4 bases at V and 3 bases at J; junction bases unmatched: 4. CDR1 and CDR2 from the germline V gene are GTSNPN and SVGIG (reference sequence). CDR3 length: 14 amino acids. The CDR3 sequence: CAWTETGDTGELFF. The CDR3 coding sequence is TGTGCCTGGACCGAGACAGGGGACACCGGGGAGCTGTTTTTT.

V and J are TRBV5-4 and TRBJ1-1, with TRBD1 identical over 8 bases. Germline V gene lookup returns CDR1 SGHNT and CDR2 YYREEE (reference sequence). The CDR3 totals 15 residues. V lost 4 bases, J lost 3 bases, and 8 bases stayed unmatched. CDR3 in amino acids: CASSRNTGGDTEAFF. In nucleotides, the CDR3 is TGTGCCAGCAGCCGTAATACAGGGGGGGACACTGAAGCTTTCTTT.

The V and J genes are TRBV2 and TRBJ1-1; TRBD1 might be the D (6 bases). Germline loops: CDR1 SNHLY, CDR2 FYNNEI. This CDR3 has 13 amino acids. V was pared by 7 bases and J by 7 bases, with 16 bases between. The CDR3 here is CASTEGGVGEAFF. As DNA, the CDR3 is TGTGCCAGCACGGAAGGGGGGGTGGGTGAAGCTTTCTTT.

The chain recombines TRBV19 with TRBJ2-3, with 7 positions matching TRBD2. Trimming removed 9 bases from V and 2 bases from J; junction bases left unmatched: 5. Germline V lookup: CDR1 LNHDA, CDR2 SQIVND (reference sequence). This CDR3 has 13 residues. The CDR3 DNA is TGTGCCAGCGGGGGACTATTCACAGATACGCAGTATTTT. This sequence encodes CASGGLFTDTQYF.

The chain has TRBV5-1 and TRBJ1-2; D not resolved. The germline gives CDR1 SGHRS, CDR2 YFSETQ. The CDR3 is made up of 14 amino acids. Trimming took off 0 bases at V and 8 bases at J, with 14 bases between the two ends. CDR3 bases: TGCGCCAGCAGCTTGGGGGCCCTCTCGGGGGGCTACACCTTC. Its translation: CASSLGALSGGYTF.

V usage is TRBV30 and J usage is TRBJ1-5; D is perhaps TRBD1 (5 bases). The CDR3 consists of 13 residues. Looked up from germline, CDR1 is GTSNPN and CDR2 is SVGIG (reference sequence). V was shortened by 2 bases and J by 6 bases, with 11 bases between the two germline ends. In DNA, the CDR3 is TGTGCCTGGAGTCCCGGGGGGGGTCAGCCCCAGCATTTT. As protein: CAWSPGGGQPQHF.

V is TRBV19 and J is TRBJ1-4; 7 positions match TRBD1. The length of the CDR3 is 15 residues. The J segment lost 6 bases and the V segment lost 4 bases, leaving 8 bases of the junction unmatched. CDR1 and CDR2 (germline): LNHDA, SQIVND (reference sequence). The CDR3 bases are TGTGCCAGTAGTACGCTTCGACAGGGAGATGAAAAACTGTTTTTT. Its protein is CASSTLRQGDEKLFF.